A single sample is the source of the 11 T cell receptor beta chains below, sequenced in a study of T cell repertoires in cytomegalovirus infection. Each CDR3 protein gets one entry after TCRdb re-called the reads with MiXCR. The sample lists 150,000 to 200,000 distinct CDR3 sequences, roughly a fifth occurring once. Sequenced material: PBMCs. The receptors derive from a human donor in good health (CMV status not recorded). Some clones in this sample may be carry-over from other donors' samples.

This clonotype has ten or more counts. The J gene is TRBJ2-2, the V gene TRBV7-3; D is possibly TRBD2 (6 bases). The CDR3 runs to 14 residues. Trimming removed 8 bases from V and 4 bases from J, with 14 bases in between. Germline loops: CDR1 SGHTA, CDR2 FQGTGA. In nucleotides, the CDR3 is TGTGCCAGCCAGTGGAGGGCCCCCACCGGGGAGCTGTTTTTT. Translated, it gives CASQWRAPTGELFF.

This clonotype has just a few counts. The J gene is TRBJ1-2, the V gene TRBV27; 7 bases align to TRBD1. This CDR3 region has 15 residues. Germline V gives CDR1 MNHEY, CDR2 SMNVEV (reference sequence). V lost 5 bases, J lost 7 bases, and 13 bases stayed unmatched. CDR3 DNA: TGTGCCAGCAGTCCCCCCCCTCTCGGGACAGTTGGCTACACCTTC. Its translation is CASSPPPLGTVGYTF.

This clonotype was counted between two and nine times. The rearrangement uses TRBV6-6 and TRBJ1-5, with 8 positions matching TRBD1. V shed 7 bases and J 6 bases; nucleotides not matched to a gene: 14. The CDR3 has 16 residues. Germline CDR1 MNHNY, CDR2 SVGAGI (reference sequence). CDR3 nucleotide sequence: TGTGCCAGCACCATAATGCAGGGGGCGCAGGCTCAGCCCCAGCATTTT. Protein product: CASTIMQGAQAQPQHF.

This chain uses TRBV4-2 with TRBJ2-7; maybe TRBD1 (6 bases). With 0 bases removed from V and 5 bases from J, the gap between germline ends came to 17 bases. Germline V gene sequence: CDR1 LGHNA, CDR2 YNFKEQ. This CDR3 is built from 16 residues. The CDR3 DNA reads TGTGCCAGCAGCCAAGATGAGAATTACAGGGCCCACGAGCAGTACTTC. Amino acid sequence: CASSQDENYRAHEQYF.

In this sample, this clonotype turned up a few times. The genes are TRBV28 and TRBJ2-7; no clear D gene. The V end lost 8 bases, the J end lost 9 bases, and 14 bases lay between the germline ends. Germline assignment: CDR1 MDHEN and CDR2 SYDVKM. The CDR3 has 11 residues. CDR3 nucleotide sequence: TGTGCCAGCCGGAGTTTCAAAGGGCAGTACTTC. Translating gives CASRSFKGQYF.

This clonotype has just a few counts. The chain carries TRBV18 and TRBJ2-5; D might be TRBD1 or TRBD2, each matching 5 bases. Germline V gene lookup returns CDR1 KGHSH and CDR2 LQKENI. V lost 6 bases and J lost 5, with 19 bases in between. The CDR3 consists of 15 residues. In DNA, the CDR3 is TGTGCCAGCTCTCCTCCCGGGGCAGGAGAGGAGACCCAGTACTTC. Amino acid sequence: CASSPPGAGEETQYF.

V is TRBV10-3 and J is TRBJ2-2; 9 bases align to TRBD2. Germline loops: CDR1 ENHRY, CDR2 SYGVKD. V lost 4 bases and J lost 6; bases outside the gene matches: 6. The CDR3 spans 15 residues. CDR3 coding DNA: TGTGCCATCAGTGGGGGACTAGCTGACGCCGGGGAGCTGTTTTTT. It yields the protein CAISGGLADAGELFF.

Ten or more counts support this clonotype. In DNA form, the CDR3 reads TGTGCCAGCAGCTTAGGCTTCGCAGGGACCGACGGGGAGCTGTTTTTT. Protein sequence: CASSLGFAGTDGELFF. The chain couples TRBV7-8 to TRBJ2-2, with D tentatively TRBD1 or TRBD2 (5 bases each). The V gene lost 1 base and the J gene lost 7 bases, with 16 bases spanning the gap. CDR1 and CDR2 from the germline V gene are SGHVS and FQNEAQ. The CDR3 extends over 16 amino acids.

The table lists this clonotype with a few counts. As DNA, the CDR3 is TGTGCCAGCAGTTACTCCACTGACAGGGAATATTGGAGCTACACCTTC. Translation: CASSYSTDREYWSYTF. The rearrangement links TRBV6-2 or TRBV6-3 to TRBJ1-2; 7 nucleotides agree with TRBD1. Germline-derived CDR1 and CDR2 are MNHEY and SVGEGT. Trimming removed 0 bases from V and 9 bases from J; junction bases left unmatched: 13. CDR3 length: 16 amino acids.

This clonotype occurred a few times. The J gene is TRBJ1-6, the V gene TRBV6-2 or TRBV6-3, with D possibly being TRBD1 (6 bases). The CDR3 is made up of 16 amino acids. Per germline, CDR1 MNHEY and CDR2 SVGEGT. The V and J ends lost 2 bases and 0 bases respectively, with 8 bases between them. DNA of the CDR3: TGTGCCAGCAGTTACGACAGGAGCTCCTATAATTCACCCCTCCACTTT. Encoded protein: CASSYDRSSYNSPLHF.

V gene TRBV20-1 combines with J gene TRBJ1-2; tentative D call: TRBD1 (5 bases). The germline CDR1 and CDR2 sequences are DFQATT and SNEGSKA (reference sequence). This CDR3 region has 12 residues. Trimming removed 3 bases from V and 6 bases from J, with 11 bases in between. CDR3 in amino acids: CSARGLGDGYTF. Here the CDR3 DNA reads TGCAGTGCTAGGGGGTTAGGGGATGGCTACACCTTC.